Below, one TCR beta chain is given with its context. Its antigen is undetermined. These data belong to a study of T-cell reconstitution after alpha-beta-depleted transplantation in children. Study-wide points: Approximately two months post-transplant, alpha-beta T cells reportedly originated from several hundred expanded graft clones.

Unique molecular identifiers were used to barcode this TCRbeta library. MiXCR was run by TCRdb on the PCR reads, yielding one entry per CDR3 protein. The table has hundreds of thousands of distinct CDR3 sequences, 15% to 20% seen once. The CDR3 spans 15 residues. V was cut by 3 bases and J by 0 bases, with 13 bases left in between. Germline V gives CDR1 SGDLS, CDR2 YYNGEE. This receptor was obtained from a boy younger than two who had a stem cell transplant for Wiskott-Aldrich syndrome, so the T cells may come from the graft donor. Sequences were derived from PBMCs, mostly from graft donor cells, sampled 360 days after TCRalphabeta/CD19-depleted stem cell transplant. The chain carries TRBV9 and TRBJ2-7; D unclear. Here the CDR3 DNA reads TGTGCCAGCAGCGGCGGAGTGGATGCCTCCTACGAGCAGTACTTC. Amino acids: CASSGGVDASYEQYF.